These 16 T cell receptor beta chains were all obtained from the same sample, sequenced in a study of T cell changes during pregnancy in multiple sclerosis. Assay: immunoSEQ multiplex PCR; the TCRdb copy retains only in-frame clones and omits some. This sample has some 100,000 clones, with more than 85% found just once. Source: peripheral blood, taken in the second trimester of pregnancy. These receptors were collected from a female donor with multiple sclerosis, enrolled in a pregnancy study.

J is TRBJ2-3 and V is TRBV6-5; 12 bases are shared with TRBD2. The CDR3 sequence is 13 residues long. V lost 7 bases, J lost 11 bases, and 7 bases stayed unmatched. The germline V gene encodes CDR1 MNHEY and CDR2 SVGAGI. CDR3 sequence: CASKPSGRAEQYF. CDR3 in DNA: TGTGCCAGCAAACCTAGCGGGAGGGCCGAGCAGTATTTT.

The chain carries TRBV30 and TRBJ2-7; tentatively, D is TRBD1 (5 bases). Per germline, CDR1 GTSNPN and CDR2 SVGIG (reference sequence). V lost 0 bases to trimming and J lost 1 base, with 10 bases between them. The CDR3 covers 14 residues. The CDR3, as DNA: TGTGCCTGGAGTGTACAGGAATATTCCTACGAGCAGTACTTC. Amino acid sequence: CAWSVQEYSYEQYF.

V is TRBV7-9 and J is TRBJ2-7; 7 bases align to TRBD1. Germline values: CDR1 SEHNR, CDR2 FQNEAQ (reference sequence). The CDR3 is 15 amino acids. With V trimmed by 6 bases and J by 5 bases, 13 bases remained unmatched. The CDR3 bases are TGTGCCAGCAGGGGGGAGACAGGGATAAGCCACGAGCAGTACTTC. Protein sequence: CASRGETGISHEQYF. Variable domain in full (rest from reference TRBV7-9 and TRBJ2-7): DTGVSQNPRHKITKRGQNVTFRCDPISEHNRLYWYRQTLGQGPEFLTYFQNEAQLEKSRLLSDRFSAERPKGSFSTLEIQRTEQGDSAMYLCASRGETGISHEQYFGPGTRLTVT.

The genes are TRBV9 and TRBJ2-5; D is perhaps TRBD1 (5 bases). Germline V CDR1 and CDR2: SGDLS, YYNGEE. The CDR3 loop spans 15 amino acids. V lost 0 bases and J 2 bases, leaving 11 bases between the germline ends. The CDR3 DNA sequence: TGTGCCAGCAGCGTAGGGACAAGCTTACAAGAGACCCAGTACTTC. This encodes CASSVGTSLQETQYF.

V is TRBV27 and J is TRBJ2-7; 9 bases line up with TRBD1. CDR3 length: 14 amino acids. The junction had 5 bases not matched to a gene; V was cut back by 5 bases and J by 3 bases. The germline CDR1 and CDR2 sequences are MNHEY and SMNVEV (reference sequence). CDR3 sequence: CASSTGDRVYEQYF. The CDR3 nucleotides read TGTGCCAGCAGTACAGGGGACAGGGTCTACGAGCAGTACTTC.

The chain uses TRBV19 and TRBJ2-7; TRBD1 matches at 8 bases. In germline, CDR1 is LNHDA, CDR2 SQIVND (reference sequence). The CDR3 covers 17 residues. The ends lost 4 bases at V and 2 bases at J; junction bases unmatched: 13. Here the CDR3 DNA reads TGTGCCAGTAGTACCACAGGGGGGAAAGATTCGGCCTACGAGCAGTACTTC. It yields the protein CASSTTGGKDSAYEQYF.

The table lists this clone with a few counts. DNA of the CDR3: TGCGCCAGCACCGAAACAGGGGGCTCCTACGAGCAGTACTTC. It encodes CASTETGGSYEQYF. The chain has TRBV5-1 and TRBJ2-7, with 8 nucleotides matching TRBD1. Germline-derived CDR1 and CDR2 are SGHRS and YFSETQ. The length of the CDR3 is 14 residues. V was clipped by 6 bases and J by 0 bases; unmatched bases: 5.

This chain connects TRBV28 to TRBJ1-1; 8 bases are shared with TRBD1. The junction had 4 bases not matched to a gene; V was cut back by 4 bases and J by 6 bases. The CDR3 consists of 13 residues. The germline V gene encodes CDR1 MDHEN and CDR2 SYDVKM. The CDR3 bases are TGTGCCAGCAGTTCTCCAGGGGGCTCTGAAGCTTTCTTT. It yields the protein CASSSPGGSEAFF.

The chain joins TRBV18 to TRBJ2-7; unclear D gene. V gave up 5 bases and J gave up 5 bases, with 13 bases separating them. The germline CDR1 and CDR2 sequences are KGHSH and LQKENI. The CDR3 runs to 13 residues. The CDR3 is CASSVASSHEQYF. CDR3 sequence (DNA): TGTGCCAGCTCAGTGGCCAGTTCACACGAGCAGTACTTC. The full variable domain, rest sourced from reference TRBV18 and TRBJ2-7, is NAGVMQNPRHLVRRRGQEARLRCSPMKGHSHVYWYRQLPEEGLKFMVYLQKENIIDESGMPKERFSAEFPKEGPSILRIQQVVRGDSAAYFCASSVASSHEQYFGPGTRLTVT.

The chain has TRBV6-1 and TRBJ1-1; D is unresolved. The CDR3 loop spans 13 amino acids. Germline values: CDR1 MNHNS, CDR2 SASEGT. V lost 3 bases and J lost 5, with 10 bases in between. The CDR3 DNA is TGTGCCAGCAGTGATCGGTACGGGACTGAAGCTTTCTTT. Residues: CASSDRYGTEAFF.

This clone was found once. The genes are TRBV6-1 and TRBJ2-7; D is ambiguous. The germline V and J ends were trimmed by 5 bases and 4 bases, with 6 bases remaining between them. The CDR3 consists of 11 residues. Germline V gene sequence: CDR1 MNHNS, CDR2 SASEGT. DNA of the CDR3: TGTGCCAGCAGTACAGTTTACGAGCAGTACTTC. It yields the protein CASSTVYEQYF.

The chain combines TRBV27 with TRBJ2-5, with D perhaps matching TRBD1 (5 bases). CDR1 is MNHEY, CDR2 SMNVEV, per germline (reference sequence). The CDR3 has 15 amino acids. Trimming removed 4 bases at V and 1 base at J, with 13 bases between. CDR3 bases: TGTGCCAGCAGTTCCGCCGCCAGGGCCCAAGAGACCCAGTACTTC. Protein product: CASSSAARAQETQYF.

The gene calls are TRBV7-2 and TRBJ2-6, with D unclear. This CDR3 has 15 residues. Germline lookup yields CDR1 SGHTA and CDR2 FQGNSA. Between the trimmed V and J ends, which lost 3 bases and 2 bases, there was a span of 8 bases. CDR3 DNA: TGTGCCAGCAGCTTGACCCAGGCTGGGGCCAACGTCCTGACTTTC. This translates into CASSLTQAGANVLTF.

In this sample, this clone turned up once. V is TRBV7-2 and J is TRBJ2-1, with 10 bases aligning to TRBD2. The CDR3 is 16 amino acids. Germline CDR1 reads SGHTA; CDR2 reads FQGNSA. With V trimmed by 5 bases and J by 9 bases, 13 bases remained unmatched. The CDR3: CASSAAASGSSGEQFF. CDR3 nucleotides: TGTGCCAGCAGCGCCGCCGCTAGCGGGAGTAGTGGTGAGCAGTTCTTC. The full variable domain, with the rest looked up from reference TRBV7-2 and TRBJ2-1, is GAGVSQSPSNKVTEKGKDVELRCDPISGHTALYWYRQSLGQGLEFLIYFQGNSAPDKSGLPSDRFSAERTGGSVSTLTIQRTQQEDSAVYLCASSAAASGSSGEQFFGPGTRLTVL.

The rearrangement joins TRBV6-4 to TRBJ2-2, with D perhaps matching TRBD1 (5 bases). Germline V gene data show CDR1 as MRHNA and CDR2 as SNTAGT. The CDR3 runs to 14 residues. Trimming left V 0 bases short and J 7 bases short, with 9 bases between. Here the CDR3 DNA reads TGTGCCAGCAGTGACTCGAAAGGGGTCGGGGAGCTGTTTTTT. Its protein is CASSDSKGVGELFF.

The chain has TRBV14 and TRBJ2-3; the D gene is possibly TRBD2 (5 bases). Trimming took off 0 bases at V and 8 bases at J, with 9 bases between the two ends. CDR3 length: 13 residues. Germline loops: CDR1 SGHDN, CDR2 FVKESK. CDR3 bases: TGTGCCAGCAGCCAAGAGATTGGAGGTACGCAGTATTTT. Translation gives CASSQEIGGTQYF.